One T cell receptor beta chain is described in this entry. Its recognized antigen is unknown. Base quality data are lacking; no much larger clone is found one base away. The data were obtained in a study of blood T cell repertoires in COVID-19 (TCRdb year 2020). Looking at the study overall: The collaborator samples originated in the United States, Italy and Spain and spanned the acute and convalescent phases of COVID-19. The prospective study material was composed of cDNA or gDNA derived from T cells, B-cell-depleted T cells, or PBMCs. The dataset comprised deeply sampled blood TCRbeta repertoires from subjects exposed to, actively infected with, or recovered from COVID-19. The repertoires were made available in a free public database intended to serve as a resource for research on the immune response to SARS-CoV-2. The samples were drawn from the first 160 participants of the ongoing ImmuneRACE study and from 1,254 subjects provided by 6 global collaborators. The sample metadata nearly always contained a de-identified subject ID, COVID-19 status, age in years and sex. Where available, HLA class I and class II types were taken from metadata supplied by the sample provider and were not determined by assay-based typing. Summary of the overall study and its limitations: The amount of clinical and demographic metadata varied by source and participant and was provided uncurated.

TCRbeta CDR3 regions were amplified from genomic DNA by means of the immunoSEQ Assay, a bias-controlled multiplex PCR. The source study handled its data this way. The number of nucleated cells in each sample was estimated from the amplification of reference gene primers within the assay. Sequence reads were collapsed and filtered to measure the absolute abundance of every unique TCRbeta CDR3 rearrangement. For each sample, productive Simpson clonality was calculated as the square root of Simpson's diversity index over productive rearrangements. TCRdb re-hosts the immuneACCESS table, in-frame sequences only. Its copies lack some clones; in the studies checked, an unresolved V gene accounts for under half of them, and the cause for the rest is not known. V and J calls and clone size follow that table, whereas D and trimming were derived from the DNA. The sample includes 140,000 to 150,000 clones, with about 84% observed a single time. Jointly, the top ten make up around 5% of the sample.

The collaborating institutions used their own protocols to collect whole blood in K2EDTA tubes. Collaborator samples were shipped for TCRbeta analysis as frozen whole blood, isolated PBMCs, or DNA extracted from either sample type. From its cysteine to its phenylalanine, the CDR3 spans 14 amino acids. Of the read, only the CDR3 DNA is kept; its 42 bases are in frame from base 1. Here V drops 4 bases and J drops 3 bases, and the junction holds 3 bases not matched to any gene. CDR1 and CDR2 are read off the germline V gene as SGHRS and YFSETQ. The TCR originated in a woman in her forties or fifties with acute or convalescent COVID-19. The specimen sequenced was peripheral blood. Recombination joined TRBV5-1 with TRBJ2-4; 8 bases in the middle match TRBD1. This receptor has the CDR3 CASSVGQGKNIQYF. The DNA sequence is given as TGCGCCAGCAGCGTCGGACAGGGCAAAAACATTCAGTACTTC. Reference TRBV5-1 and TRBJ2-4 genes cover what lies past the CDR3, so the full variable domain is KAGVTQTPRYLIKTRGQQVTLSCSPISGHRSVSWYQQTPGQGLQFLFEYFSETQRNKGNFPGRFSGRQFSNSRSEMNVSTLELGDSALYLCASSVGQGKNIQYFGAGTRLSVL.